This is a list of T cell receptor beta chains from one sample in a study of OX40 agonist ivuxolimab in advanced cancers. Sequencing used immunoSEQ multiplex PCR; TCRdb keeps in-frame clones, though not all of them. In the table there are about 83,000 clones, over 75% of which are singletons. The sequencing used CD4+ or CD8+ T cells sorted from blood, collected in a trial of the OX40 agonist ivuxolimab. The receptor source for this set is an adult with an advanced solid tumor such as melanoma, head and neck, liver or kidney cancer. CDR3s include the opening cysteine and the closing phenylalanine or tryptophan. Each record gives: V gene, J gene, clone size, D gene, CDR3 DNA, CDR3 protein. The D gene is left open where the match is weak. The size of a clone is reported for some rows only, either as once, few or many, or as a class for expanded clones.

v_call: TRBV10-3
j_call: TRBJ2-5
clone_size: .
d_call: .
cdr3_nt: TGTGCCATCAGTAGCGCAGGCCCATTGGGGGAGACCCAGTACTTC
cdr3_aa: CAISSAGPLGETQYF

v_call: TRBV5-5
j_call: TRBJ2-3
clone_size: .
d_call: .
cdr3_nt: TGTGCCAGCAGCTTGTTGGTTTACACAGATACGCAGTATTTT
cdr3_aa: CASSLLVYTDTQYF

v_call: TRBV7-2
j_call: TRBJ2-7
clone_size: .
d_call: .
cdr3_nt: TGTGCCAGCAGCTCCCCCACCCGACTACGTGACTACGAGCAGTACTTC
cdr3_aa: CASSSPTRLRDYEQYF

v_call: TRBV6-6
j_call: TRBJ1-5
clone_size: .
d_call: TRBD1
cdr3_nt: TGTGCCAGCAGTTACGACAGGGGAAGTAGCAATCAGCCCCAGCATTTT
cdr3_aa: CASSYDRGSSNQPQHF

v_call: TRBV28
j_call: TRBJ1-1
clone_size: .
d_call: .
cdr3_nt: TGTGCCAGCAGTCCTCGGAGGAACACTGAAGCTTTCTTT
cdr3_aa: CASSPRRNTEAFF

v_call: TRBV5-1
j_call: TRBJ2-3
clone_size: once
d_call: .
cdr3_nt: TGCGCCAGCAGCCCCGGCTTTTCCGGGAGTGCCGCAGATACGCAGTATTTT
cdr3_aa: CASSPGFSGSAADTQYF

v_call: TRBV5-1
j_call: TRBJ2-5
clone_size: .
d_call: TRBD1
cdr3_nt: TGCGCCAGCAGCACGGGACAGGGGGAAGAGACCCAGTACTTC
cdr3_aa: CASSTGQGEETQYF

v_call: TRBV7-9
j_call: TRBJ1-3
clone_size: .
d_call: .
cdr3_nt: TGTGCCAGCAGCTCTGGGACCGCTGGAAACACCATATATTTT
cdr3_aa: CASSSGTAGNTIYF

v_call: TRBV7-9
j_call: TRBJ2-7
clone_size: .
d_call: TRBD2
cdr3_nt: TGTGCCAGCAGCTTAGTACTAGCGGAACGTATCTTC
cdr3_aa: CASSLVLAERIF

v_call: TRBV12-5
j_call: TRBJ1-5
clone_size: .
d_call: .
cdr3_nt: TGTGCTAGTGGTTTGGTACTTTTTGGGGCAGGGCGGGTGGATCAGCCCCAGCATTTT
cdr3_aa: CASGLVLFGAGRVDQPQHF

v_call: TRBV5-4
j_call: TRBJ1-2
clone_size: .
d_call: .
cdr3_nt: TGTGCCAGCAGCTTCAGGTCAGGGCGGGACGGCTACACCTTC
cdr3_aa: CASSFRSGRDGYTF

v_call: TRBV7-2
j_call: TRBJ2-5
clone_size: .
d_call: .
cdr3_nt: TGTGCCAGCAGCCCCGGGTTGTGGCCCCAAGAGACCCAGTACTTC
cdr3_aa: CASSPGLWPQETQYF

v_call: TRBV7-9
j_call: TRBJ2-3
clone_size: once
d_call: .
cdr3_nt: TGTGCCAGCAGCTTAGTTGTAGGGGACACAGATACGCAGTATTTT
cdr3_aa: CASSLVVGDTDTQYF

v_call: TRBV18
j_call: TRBJ2-2
clone_size: .
d_call: TRBD1
cdr3_nt: TGTGCCAGCTCACCACAGGTCGCGGGCAGGGGGCGCGGCACCGGGGAGCTGTTTTTT
cdr3_aa: CASSPQVAGRGRGTGELFF

v_call: TRBV5-1
j_call: TRBJ1-1
clone_size: .
d_call: TRBD1
cdr3_nt: TGCGCCAGCAGCTCGGAACAGGGGACTGAAGCTTTCTTT
cdr3_aa: CASSSEQGTEAFF

v_call: TRBV10-3
j_call: TRBJ1-5
clone_size: .
d_call: .
cdr3_nt: TGTGCCCTTAAGATAATCCCTTCGTATAGCAATCAGCCCCAGCATTTT
cdr3_aa: CALKIIPSYSNQPQHF

v_call: TRBV7-9
j_call: TRBJ2-6
clone_size: .
d_call: .
cdr3_nt: TGTGCCAGCAGCTTACAGGGGCGACCCTCTGGGGCCAACGTCCTGACTTTC
cdr3_aa: CASSLQGRPSGANVLTF

v_call: TRBV2
j_call: TRBJ1-2
clone_size: .
d_call: TRBD1
cdr3_nt: TGTGCCAGCAGTCGCGACAGGGAAGTATACTATGGCTACACCTTC
cdr3_aa: CASSRDREVYYGYTF

v_call: TRBV5-6
j_call: TRBJ2-5
clone_size: .
d_call: .
cdr3_nt: TGTGCCAGCAGCTTTTTTAGGGGGGAGGGGTTCCAAGAGACCCAGTACTTC
cdr3_aa: CASSFFRGEGFQETQYF

v_call: TRBV11-2
j_call: TRBJ1-5
clone_size: .
d_call: TRBD1
cdr3_nt: TGTGCCAGCAGCTTAGATGGGACAGTAGGACAGCCCCAGCATTTT
cdr3_aa: CASSLDGTVGQPQHF

v_call: TRBV6-4
j_call: TRBJ2-5
clone_size: .
d_call: TRBD1
cdr3_nt: TGTGCCAGCAGTGACTCGAGCGGACAGGGCCAGGAGACCCAGTACTTC
cdr3_aa: CASSDSSGQGQETQYF

v_call: TRBV6-5
j_call: TRBJ2-3
clone_size: .
d_call: .
cdr3_nt: TGTGCCAGCAGTGCCAGACTAGTTTCCACAGATACGCAGTATTTT
cdr3_aa: CASSARLVSTDTQYF

v_call: TRBV7-6
j_call: TRBJ2-3
clone_size: once
d_call: TRBD2
cdr3_nt: TGTGCCAGCAGCTTAGCGAGGAGCGGGGGGGGATCGACGCAGTATTTT
cdr3_aa: CASSLARSGGGSTQYF

v_call: TRBV7-2
j_call: TRBJ2-3
clone_size: once
d_call: TRBD2
cdr3_nt: TGTGCCAGCAGCTTAATTGGGGGGGGTAGCACAGATACGCAGTATTTT
cdr3_aa: CASSLIGGGSTDTQYF

v_call: TRBV11-2
j_call: TRBJ2-6
clone_size: few
d_call: .
cdr3_nt: TGTGCCAGCAGCCTCGCAGCTGGGGCCAACGTCCTGACTTTC
cdr3_aa: CASSLAAGANVLTF

v_call: TRBV5-6
j_call: TRBJ1-2
clone_size: .
d_call: .
cdr3_nt: TGTGCCAGCAGCCACAGGCGTACCCGACTGAACTATGGCTACACCTTC
cdr3_aa: CASSHRRTRLNYGYTF

v_call: TRBV29-1
j_call: TRBJ2-1
clone_size: once
d_call: .
cdr3_nt: TGCAGCGCTGGGGACGTTGAGCAGTTCTTC
cdr3_aa: CSAGDVEQFF

v_call: TRBV27
j_call: TRBJ1-2
clone_size: .
d_call: .
cdr3_nt: TGTGCCAGCAGCGGCCGAAGGGTAACACAAATGGGTGGCTACACCTTC
cdr3_aa: CASSGRRVTQMGGYTF

v_call: TRBV4-2
j_call: TRBJ2-1
clone_size: .
d_call: .
cdr3_nt: TGTGCCAGCAGCCAAAGTAGAACCGGCTACAATGAGCAGTTCTTC
cdr3_aa: CASSQSRTGYNEQFF

v_call: TRBV6-1
j_call: TRBJ1-5
clone_size: .
d_call: .
cdr3_nt: TGTGCCAGCAGTGGGGGGACGTTACGGCCCCAGCATTTT
cdr3_aa: CASSGGTLRPQHF

v_call: TRBV9
j_call: TRBJ1-2
clone_size: .
d_call: .
cdr3_nt: TGTGCCAGCAGCGTAGTCCCAGGGGCTAACTATGGCTACACCTTC
cdr3_aa: CASSVVPGANYGYTF

v_call: TRBV7-9
j_call: TRBJ2-7
clone_size: .
d_call: .
cdr3_nt: TGTGCCAGCAGCTTATCCGCGGCGACCTACGAGCAGTACTTC
cdr3_aa: CASSLSAATYEQYF

v_call: TRBV30
j_call: TRBJ1-4
clone_size: .
d_call: TRBD1
cdr3_nt: TGTGCCTGGAGCGACACAGGGGGCAGTGAAAAACTGTTTTTT
cdr3_aa: CAWSDTGGSEKLFF

v_call: TRBV5-4
j_call: TRBJ2-7
clone_size: once
d_call: TRBD2
cdr3_nt: TGTGCCAGCAGCTCTAGCGGGAGGATAGACGAGCAGTACTTC
cdr3_aa: CASSSSGRIDEQYF

v_call: TRBV7-3
j_call: TRBJ1-5
clone_size: .
d_call: .
cdr3_nt: TGTGCCAGCAGCCTCCCCAATCAGCCCCAGCATTTT
cdr3_aa: CASSLPNQPQHF

v_call: TRBV15
j_call: TRBJ1-4
clone_size: .
d_call: TRBD1
cdr3_nt: TGTGCCACCAGCAACCCCTTGGGTAGACAGGGCGGCACTAATGAAAAACTGTTTTTT
cdr3_aa: CATSNPLGRQGGTNEKLFF

v_call: TRBV7-8
j_call: TRBJ1-1
clone_size: once
d_call: .
cdr3_nt: TGTGCCAGCACCTTGCGAATGAACACTGAAGCTTTCTTT
cdr3_aa: CASTLRMNTEAFF